This T cell receptor (beta chain) appears in the sequencing data of a study of blood T cell repertoires in COVID-19. Turning to the study itself: In each case, the material was cDNA or gDNA derived from T cells, B-cell-depleted T cells, or PBMCs.

Sequencing was performed with immunoSEQ multiplex PCR; in TCRdb, only in-frame clones are kept and a portion is missing. The sample shows about 200,000 clones, about 94% of them seen only once. Germline assignment: CDR1 SNHLY and CDR2 FYNNEI. The CDR3 totals 14 residues. V gave up 1 base and J gave up 6 bases, with 11 bases separating them. This chain links TRBV2 with TRBJ2-3; D is perhaps TRBD1 (6 bases). The clonotype was recovered from a man aged 60 to 69 with COVID-19, enrolled during active disease. Sequenced sample: peripheral blood. The chain's CDR3 is CASSEVDSSDTQYF. The CDR3 DNA is TGTGCCAGCAGTGAAGTGGACAGTTCGGATACGCAGTATTTT.